The clone carrying this T cell receptor beta chain was seen ten or more times. TCRdb independently ran MiXCR on the 5' RACE reads; one entry per CDR3 protein. The profile covers approximately 29,000 distinct CDR3 sequences, with 9% to 15% appearing a single time and approximately 7.8% taken by the ten largest. This entry belongs to a study of neurological immune-mediated disorders. The sequence was collected from a man aged 55 to 70 in good health. The specimen was PBMCs.

The CDR3: CAISEGVSSPLHF. As DNA, the CDR3 is TGTGCCATCAGTGAGGGGGTATCCTCACCCCTCCACTTT. The genes are TRBV10-3 and TRBJ1-6; unclear D gene. CDR1 is ENHRY and CDR2 is SYGVKD in the germline V gene. The CDR3 sequence is 13 residues long. V lost 2 bases, J lost 10 bases, and 9 bases lay in between.